The clone carrying this T cell receptor (beta chain) was picked up one time. CDR3 size: 15 residues. From germline, CDR1 is KGHDR and CDR2 SFDVKD. Trimming removed 3 bases at V and 0 bases at J, with 8 bases between. The sample belongs to a study of blood T cell repertoires in COVID-19. On the study more broadly: Whether acute or convalescent, the COVID-19 samples came from the United States, Italy and Spain. The cDNA or gDNA used as material had been derived from T cells, B-cell-depleted T cells, or PBMCs.

In the original processing: Counts of nucleated cells, estimated from reference gene primer amplification, were obtained. The assay was immunoSEQ multiplex PCR, and TCRdb's table has in-frame clones only and misses some. V, J and clone size reflect that table, while D and trimming were determined from the DNA. The sample has roughly 40,000 clones; roughly 90% are singletons. Sequencing input: peripheral blood. V usage is TRBV24-1 and J usage is TRBJ1-3; D uncertain. This clonotype originated in a human donor in a cohort sampled during active COVID-19. CDR3 in amino acids: CATSDGRHSGNTIYF. As DNA, the CDR3 is TGTGCCACCAGTGATGGCAGGCACTCTGGAAACACCATATATTTT.